This entry is about one TCR beta chain. Antigen unknown. Each TCR beta cDNA library carried unique molecular identifiers. Once roughly 0.85 to 11 million T cells were used, a few hundred thousand cDNA molecules resulted. TCRdb analysed the PCR reads with MiXCR anew, one entry per CDR3 protein. The sample consists of about 540,000 distinct CDR3 sequences, approximately 31% of them appearing once. The data were taken from a study of post-analysis software for immune sequencing data. Looking at the study overall: Progressive-relapsing, secondary progressive and relapsing-remitting multiple sclerosis were among the disease courses included.

Study-wide points: When compared against controls, multiple sclerosis patients showed significantly lower normalized Chao1 diversity. The study found TRBV5-6, TRBV5-1 and TRBV20-1 among roughly 5 TRBV segments more frequent in patients than controls. By F measure, strong co-clustering occurred among samples prepared in the same batch.

This CDR3 has 15 residues. J lost 9 bases, V lost 0 bases, and 8 bases had no gene match. Germline V gene data show CDR1 as LGHDT and CDR2 as YNNKEL (reference sequence). The clonotype originates from a girl aged 2 to 17 with multiple sclerosis. The material sequenced was blood. The genes are TRBV3-1 and TRBJ2-1, with 7 positions matching TRBD1. CDR3 DNA sequence: TGTGCCAGCAGCCAAGATCAGACAGGGTGGGGTGAGCAGTTCTTC. Translating it yields CASSQDQTGWGEQFF.